This T cell receptor beta chain was identified in a study of blood T cell repertoires in COVID-19. About the research overall: Acute and convalescent COVID-19 samples came from the United States, Italy and Spain.

The protocol was immunoSEQ multiplex PCR, while the TCRdb copy is restricted to in-frame clones and leaves out a portion. The sample records about 38,000 clones, around 87% being singletons. Germline CDR1 and CDR2: SGDLS and YYNGEE. Trimming at V came to 0 bases and at J to 6 bases, leaving 4 bases not matched to a gene. CDR3 length: 14 residues. The J gene is TRBJ1-2, the V gene TRBV9, with 8 bases that match TRBD1. The receptor was derived from a man between 50 and 59 years old with active or convalescent COVID-19. Sample: peripheral blood. The CDR3 nucleotides are TGTGCCAGCAGCGTAGGGACAGGGAAGAATGGCTACACCTTC. Its translation is CASSVGTGKNGYTF. Looking up the rest from reference TRBV9 and TRBJ1-2 gives the full variable domain: DSGVTQTPKHLITATGQRVTLRCSPRSGDLSVYWYQQSLDQGLQFLIQYYNGEERAKGNILERFSAQQFPDLHSELNLSSLELGDSALYFCASSVGTGKNGYTFGSGTRLTVV.